The source of this TCR beta chain is a study of blood T cell repertoires in COVID-19. Libraries were prepared by immunoSEQ multiplex PCR; TCRdb keeps only in-frame clonotypes and omits some of them. The sample lists under 350,000 clones, 86% occurring once. Trimming left V 2 bases short and J 5 bases short, with 16 bases between. This CDR3 spans 14 amino acids. CDR1 and CDR2 (germline): SQVTM, ANQGSEA. Source material: PBMCs or T cells enriched from blood (not recorded which). The source is a woman in her forties with acute COVID-19. The rearrangement joins TRBV29-1 to TRBJ2-7; a weak D match, TRBD1 (5 bases). The CDR3 nucleotides are TGCAGCGTTGAACAGCGCCAGGGCAATCACGAGCAGTACTTC. Translation: CSVEQRQGNHEQYF.